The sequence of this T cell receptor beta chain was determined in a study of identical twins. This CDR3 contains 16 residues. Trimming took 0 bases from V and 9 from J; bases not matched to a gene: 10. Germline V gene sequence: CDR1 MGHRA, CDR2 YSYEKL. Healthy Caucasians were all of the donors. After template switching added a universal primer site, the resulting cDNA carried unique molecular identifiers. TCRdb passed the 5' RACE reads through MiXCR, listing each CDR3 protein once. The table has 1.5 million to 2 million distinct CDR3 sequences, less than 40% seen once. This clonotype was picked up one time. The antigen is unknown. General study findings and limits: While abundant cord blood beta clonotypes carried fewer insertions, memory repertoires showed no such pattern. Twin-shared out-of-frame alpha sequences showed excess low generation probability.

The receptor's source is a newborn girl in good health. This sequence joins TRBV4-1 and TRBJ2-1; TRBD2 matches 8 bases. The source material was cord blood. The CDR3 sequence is CASSQDRAGLALEQFF. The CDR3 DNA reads TGCGCCAGCAGCCAAGATCGCGCCGGACTAGCACTTGAGCAGTTCTTC.